One sample yielded the 14 T cell receptor beta chains listed below, sequenced in a study of T cells after yellow fever vaccination. TCRdb ran MiXCR on the 5' RACE reads and lists one entry per CDR3 protein. The repertoire holds about 73,000 distinct CDR3 sequences, over 7.5% seen once, with more than 35% in the top ten. This specimen was CD8+ T cells sorted from PBMCs, taken on the day of the yellow fever booster vaccination. These receptor sequences come from a man under 40 who received the YFV17D yellow fever vaccine.

A few counts support this clonotype. The CDR3 sequence is CASSGDLAGDQDTQYF. DNA of the CDR3: TGTGCCAGCAGCGGAGACCTAGCGGGAGATCAAGATACGCAGTATTTT. The rearrangement uses TRBV7-2 and TRBJ2-3, with 10 positions matching TRBD2. Germline values: CDR1 SGHTA, CDR2 FQGNSA. The CDR3 extends over 16 amino acids. J was trimmed by 5 bases and V by 5 bases; bases with no gene match: 10.

This clonotype was detected many times. This chain links TRBV10-3 with TRBJ2-7; TRBD1 matches at 9 bases. Germline CDR1 ENHRY, CDR2 SYGVKD. The CDR3 extends over 15 amino acids. J lost 7 bases, V lost 2 bases, and 9 bases had no gene match. The DNA for the CDR3 is TGTGCCATCAGTGAGATGGGACAGGGAGTGGAGGAGCAGTACTTC. It is translated as CAISEMGQGVEEQYF.

The sample holds a few counts of this clonotype. The genes are TRBV7-9 and TRBJ2-5, with D maybe TRBD1 (5 bases). The CDR3 extends over 13 amino acids. Germline values: CDR1 SEHNR, CDR2 FQNEAQ (reference sequence). The V gene lost 1 base and the J gene lost 5 bases, with 8 bases spanning the gap. CDR3 nucleotide sequence: TGTGCCAGCAGCTTAGGGGGCTCGGAGACCCAGTACTTC. Its protein is CASSLGGSETQYF.

The chain is built from TRBV7-8 and TRBJ2-7; D is perhaps TRBD1 or TRBD2 (5 bases each). The CDR3 is 15 amino acids. CDR1 SGHVS and CDR2 FQNEAQ come from the germline V gene. V gave up 5 bases and J gave up 3 bases, with 17 bases separating them. The CDR3 nucleotides are TGTGCCAGCAGCACTCCCGGGACCGGCCACTACGAGCAGTACTTC. It yields the protein CASSTPGTGHYEQYF.

The CDR3: CASSPPPVRLENNEQFF. The CDR3 DNA reads as TGTGCCAGCAGCCCCCCTCCGGTGAGACTAGAAAACAATGAGCAGTTCTTC. This chain uses TRBV7-8 with TRBJ2-1, with D perhaps TRBD2 (6 bases). There are 17 residues in the CDR3. V was clipped by 5 bases and J by 5 bases, with 22 bases between them. The germline V gene has CDR1 SGHVS and CDR2 FQNEAQ.

This clonotype showed up just a few times. Germline is not matched at one junction end, which may reflect a read error. V and J are TRBV29-1 and TRBJ2-1; no definite D call. This CDR3 has 10 amino acids. The germline gives CDR1 SQVTM, CDR2 ANQGSEA. The CDR3 loop is CSVEDPFGVF. CDR3 bases: TGCAGCGTTGAAGATCCCTTTGGCGTCTTC.

The V gene is TRBV5-4, the J gene TRBJ2-5, with D perhaps assigned TRBD1 or TRBD2 (5 bases each). V lost 0 bases, J lost 4 bases, and 10 bases lay in between. Germline lookup yields CDR1 SGHNT and CDR2 YYREEE (reference sequence). CDR3 length: 14 amino acids. CDR3 nucleotide sequence: TGTGCCAGCAGCTTGGGGTTCGGGGCAGAGACCCAGTACTTC. This translates into CASSLGFGAETQYF.

J is TRBJ2-6 and V is TRBV6-2 or TRBV6-3; TRBD2 agrees at 13 bases. Germline V CDR1 and CDR2: MNHEY, SVGEGT. The CDR3 is 20 residues long. V lost 6 bases, J lost 1 base, and 12 bases stayed unmatched. In DNA, the CDR3 is TGTGCCAGCAGAACAGGGAGTGGGACTAGCGGGATATCTGGGGCCAACGTCCTGACTTTC. This gives the protein CASRTGSGTSGISGANVLTF.

The sample holds many counts of this clonotype. V usage is TRBV24-1 and J usage is TRBJ2-7; 9 bases are a match to TRBD1. Trimming at V came to 6 bases and at J to 7 bases, leaving 3 bases not matched to a gene. The CDR3 is 12 residues long. Germline-derived CDR1 and CDR2 are KGHDR and SFDVKD. The DNA of the CDR3 is TGTGCCACCAGTCCCGGACAGGGGGAGCAGTACTTC. Residues: CATSPGQGEQYF.

This clonotype was detected many times. This rearrangement joins TRBV29-1 to TRBJ2-1, with TRBD2 matching 7 bases. The V gene end was trimmed by 3 bases and the J gene end by 7 bases; junction bases not matched to a gene: 9. The germline V gene encodes CDR1 SQVTM and CDR2 ANQGSEA. There are 14 residues in the CDR3. CDR3 nucleotide sequence: TGCAGCGTTGACGGCGGGAGAATGTGGAATGAGCAGTTCTTC. Its translation: CSVDGGRMWNEQFF.

This clonotype was found many times. The rearrangement joins TRBV12-3 or TRBV12-4 to TRBJ2-3; 14 positions agree with TRBD2. V was clipped by 3 bases and J by 3 bases; unmatched bases: 5. CDR3 length: 17 amino acids. CDR3 DNA: TGTGCCAGCAGTTTCGGACTAGCGGGAGGCCCTACAGATACGCAGTATTTT. It yields the protein CASSFGLAGGPTDTQYF.

This chain uses TRBV29-1 with TRBJ2-1; the D is unclear. Trimming shortened V by 5 bases and J by 5 bases, and 10 bases separated the two germline ends. The CDR3 is 12 amino acids. CDR1 and CDR2 from the germline V gene are SQVTM and ANQGSEA. CDR3 bases: TGCAGCGTTTTTGCTCCCCACAATGAGCAGTTCTTC. Its translation: CSVFAPHNEQFF.

This clonotype has more than one count but fewer than ten. The chain employs TRBV28 and TRBJ2-3, with 7 positions matching TRBD2. There are 18 residues in the CDR3. The J segment lost 0 bases and the V segment lost 4 bases, leaving 13 bases of the junction unmatched. Germline-derived CDR1 and CDR2 are MDHEN and SYDVKM. This CDR3 is CASSSLFRDYDSTDTQYF. In DNA form, the CDR3 reads TGTGCCAGCAGTTCCCTCTTCCGGGACTACGATAGCACAGATACGCAGTATTTT.

At least ten counts were recorded for this clonotype. The rearrangement links TRBV4-3 to TRBJ2-5, with D unresolved. Germline lookup yields CDR1 LGHNA and CDR2 YSLEER. The length of the CDR3 is 15 residues. Trimming pared 0 bases from V and 2 bases from J, leaving 10 bases between. The CDR3 reads CASSQDARTQETQYF. The CDR3 DNA reads TGCGCCAGCAGCCAAGATGCCCGGACGCAAGAGACCCAGTACTTC.